The TCR beta chain described here comes from a study of beta chain features in type 1 diabetes. As regards this clone: The antigen is unknown.

The V gene's germline CDR1 is SGHVS and CDR2 FNYEAQ. CDR3 length equals 17 residues. V lost 2 bases, J lost 3 bases, and 18 bases lay in between. The sequenced template was cDNA made from the entire isolated RNA. TCRdb keeps only in-frame clones here, not all; method: immunoSEQ multiplex PCR. The sample includes hundreds of thousands of clones, 11% to 15% of them seen just once. Sampling consisted of one heparinised blood draw per donor, averaging about 116 mL. Study outcomes and limitations: When Type 1 diabetes patients were examined, their TCRB CDR3s proved moderately but significantly shorter in all four CD4+ subsets.

The clonotype comes from a young man with type 1 diabetes. The V gene is TRBV7-6, the J gene TRBJ2-3; D is perhaps TRBD1 or TRBD2 (6 bases each). The sequencing input was naive CD4+ T cells from blood. The CDR3 coding sequence is TGTGCCAGCAGCTTACCTCGTGGGGGGCGCGGGACAGATACGCAGTATTTT. Residues: CASSLPRGGRGTDTQYF. Drawing the rest from reference TRBV7-6 and TRBJ2-3, the complete variable domain is GAGVSQSPRYKVTKRGQDVALRCDPISGHVSLYWYRQALGQGPEFLTYFNYEAQQDKSGLPNDRFSAERPEGSISTLTIQRTEQRDSAMYRCASSLPRGGRGTDTQYFGPGTRLTVL.